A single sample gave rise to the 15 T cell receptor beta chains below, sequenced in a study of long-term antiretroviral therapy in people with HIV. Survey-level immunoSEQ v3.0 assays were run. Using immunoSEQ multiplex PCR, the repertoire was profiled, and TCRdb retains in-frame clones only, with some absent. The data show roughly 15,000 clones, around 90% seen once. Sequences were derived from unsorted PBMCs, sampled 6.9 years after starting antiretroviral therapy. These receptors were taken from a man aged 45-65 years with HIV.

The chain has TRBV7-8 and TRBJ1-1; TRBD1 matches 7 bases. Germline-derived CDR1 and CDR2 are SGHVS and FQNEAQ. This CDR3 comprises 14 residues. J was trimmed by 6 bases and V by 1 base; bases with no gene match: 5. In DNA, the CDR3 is TGTGCCAGCAGCTTAGGAGACAGGGAGGCTGAAGCTTTCTTT. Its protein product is CASSLGDREAEAFF.

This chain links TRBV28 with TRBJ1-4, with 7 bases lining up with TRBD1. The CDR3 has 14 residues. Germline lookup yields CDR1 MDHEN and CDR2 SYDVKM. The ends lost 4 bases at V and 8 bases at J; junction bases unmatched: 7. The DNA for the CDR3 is TGTGCCAGCAGTTCCACAGGGGAAGGAGAAAAACTGTTTTTT. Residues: CASSSTGEGEKLFF.

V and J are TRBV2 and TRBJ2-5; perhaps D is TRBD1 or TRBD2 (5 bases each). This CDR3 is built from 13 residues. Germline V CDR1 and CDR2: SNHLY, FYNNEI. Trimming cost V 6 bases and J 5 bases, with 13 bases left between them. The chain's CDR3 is CASRRGYPETQYF. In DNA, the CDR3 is TGTGCCAGCAGGAGGGGCTACCCGGAGACCCAGTACTTC.

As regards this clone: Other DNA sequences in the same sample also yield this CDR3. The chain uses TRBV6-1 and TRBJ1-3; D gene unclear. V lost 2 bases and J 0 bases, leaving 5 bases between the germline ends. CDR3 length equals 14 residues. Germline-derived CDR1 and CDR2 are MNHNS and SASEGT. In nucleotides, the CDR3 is TGTGCCAGCAGTGAACTGGGCTCTGGAAACACCATATATTTT. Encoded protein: CASSELGSGNTIYF.

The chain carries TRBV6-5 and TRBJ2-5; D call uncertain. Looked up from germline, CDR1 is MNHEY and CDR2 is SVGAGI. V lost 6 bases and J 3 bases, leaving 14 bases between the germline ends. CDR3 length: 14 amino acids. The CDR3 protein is CASRNGAGKETQYF. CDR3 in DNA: TGTGCCAGCAGAAACGGCGCCGGCAAAGAGACCCAGTACTTC.

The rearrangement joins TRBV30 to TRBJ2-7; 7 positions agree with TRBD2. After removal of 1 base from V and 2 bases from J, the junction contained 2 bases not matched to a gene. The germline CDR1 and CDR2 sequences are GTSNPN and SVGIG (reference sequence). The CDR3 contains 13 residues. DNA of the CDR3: TGTGCCTGGAGTGGAGGGAGGGCCTACGAGCAGTACTTC. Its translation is CAWSGGRAYEQYF.

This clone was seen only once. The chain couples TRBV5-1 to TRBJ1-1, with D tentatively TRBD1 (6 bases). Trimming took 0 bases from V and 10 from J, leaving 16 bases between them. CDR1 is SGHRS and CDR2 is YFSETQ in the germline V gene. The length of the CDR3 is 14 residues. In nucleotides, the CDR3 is TGCGCCAGCAGCTTGGCCACCGGTACAGGGACAGCTTTCTTT. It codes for CASSLATGTGTAFF.

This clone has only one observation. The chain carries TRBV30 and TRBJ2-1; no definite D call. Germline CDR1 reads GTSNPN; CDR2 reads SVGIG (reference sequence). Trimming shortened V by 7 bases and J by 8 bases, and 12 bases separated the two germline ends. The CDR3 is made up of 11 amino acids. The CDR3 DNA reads TGTGCCTCATCATTCGTGGATGAGCAGTTCTTC. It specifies CASSFVDEQFF.

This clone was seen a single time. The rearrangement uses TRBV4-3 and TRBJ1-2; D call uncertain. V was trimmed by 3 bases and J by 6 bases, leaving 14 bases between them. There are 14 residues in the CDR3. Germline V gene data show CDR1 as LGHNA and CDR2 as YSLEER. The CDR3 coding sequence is TGCGCCAGCAGCCAGGACCAGTCGGGTCATGGCTACACCTTC. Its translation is CASSQDQSGHGYTF.

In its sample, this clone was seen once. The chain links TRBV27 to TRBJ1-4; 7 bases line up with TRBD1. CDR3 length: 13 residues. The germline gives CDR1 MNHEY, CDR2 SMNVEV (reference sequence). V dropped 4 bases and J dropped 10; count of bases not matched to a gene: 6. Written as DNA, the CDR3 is TGTGCCAGCAGTTACAACTCAGGGGGAAAACTGTTTTTT. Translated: CASSYNSGGKLFF.

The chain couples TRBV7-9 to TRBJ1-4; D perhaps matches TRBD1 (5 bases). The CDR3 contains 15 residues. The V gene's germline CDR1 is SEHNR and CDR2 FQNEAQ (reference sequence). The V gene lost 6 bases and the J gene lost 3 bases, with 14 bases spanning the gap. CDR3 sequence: CASRVTGTPNEKLFF. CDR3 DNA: TGTGCCAGCAGAGTCACCGGGACGCCTAATGAAAAACTGTTTTTT.

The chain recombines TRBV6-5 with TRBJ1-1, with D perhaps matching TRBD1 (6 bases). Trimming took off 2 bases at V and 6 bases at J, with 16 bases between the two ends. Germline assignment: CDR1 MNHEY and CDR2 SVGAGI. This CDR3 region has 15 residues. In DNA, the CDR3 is TGTGCCAGCAGTTACACTACAACAGGGTGGGCTGAAGCTTTCTTT. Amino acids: CASSYTTTGWAEAFF.

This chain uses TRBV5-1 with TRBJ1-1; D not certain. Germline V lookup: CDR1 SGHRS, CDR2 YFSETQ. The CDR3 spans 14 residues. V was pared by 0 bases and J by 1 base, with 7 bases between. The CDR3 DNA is TGCGCCAGCAGCTTGGGACACCCGAACACTGAAGCTTTCTTT. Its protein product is CASSLGHPNTEAFF.

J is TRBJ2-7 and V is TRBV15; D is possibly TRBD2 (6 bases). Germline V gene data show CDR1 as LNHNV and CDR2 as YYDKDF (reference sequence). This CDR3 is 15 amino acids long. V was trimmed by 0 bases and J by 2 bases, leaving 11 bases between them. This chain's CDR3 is CATSRDPGEAYEQYF. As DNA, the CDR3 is TGTGCCACCAGCAGAGATCCCGGGGAGGCCTACGAGCAGTACTTC.

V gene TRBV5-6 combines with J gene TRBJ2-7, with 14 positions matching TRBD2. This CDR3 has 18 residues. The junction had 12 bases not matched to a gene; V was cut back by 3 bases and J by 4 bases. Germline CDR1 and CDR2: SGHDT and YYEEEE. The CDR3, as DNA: TGTGCCAGCAGCTCCCAGGGGACTAGCGGGAGTATTCGGTACGAGCAGTACTTC. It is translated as CASSSQGTSGSIRYEQYF.